A single sample gave rise to the 2 T cell receptor beta chains below, sequenced in a study of PD-1 blockade in classical Hodgkin lymphoma. Using immunoSEQ multiplex PCR, the repertoire was profiled, and TCRdb retains in-frame clones only, with some absent. The sample holds tens of thousands of clones, approximately 92% seen once. All patients relapsed after autologous stem cell transplantation, and brentuximab vedotin exposure varied. Sequencing was performed on peripheral blood mononuclear cells (PBMCs), taken before the second cycle of nivolumab. The receptors shown here come from a human donor with classical Hodgkin lymphoma.

DNA for the CDR3: TGTGCCAGCTCTCTAGCTGGGGGTGAGCAGTTCTTC. Amino acids: CASSLAGGEQFF. This chain joins TRBV28 and TRBJ2-1, with D possibly called TRBD1 or TRBD2 (5 bases each). The germline V gene has CDR1 MDHEN and CDR2 SYDVKM. V was trimmed by 8 bases and J by 9 bases, leaving 14 bases between them. This CDR3 contains 12 residues.

J is TRBJ1-4 and V is TRBV7-2; D gene uncertain. V was pared by 4 bases and J by 8 bases, with 14 bases between. There are 14 residues in the CDR3. Germline V gene sequence: CDR1 SGHTA, CDR2 FQGNSA. The CDR3 sequence: CASSSLPGGEKLFF. The CDR3, as DNA: TGTGCCAGCAGCTCCCTGCCGGGTGGGGAAAAACTGTTTTTT.